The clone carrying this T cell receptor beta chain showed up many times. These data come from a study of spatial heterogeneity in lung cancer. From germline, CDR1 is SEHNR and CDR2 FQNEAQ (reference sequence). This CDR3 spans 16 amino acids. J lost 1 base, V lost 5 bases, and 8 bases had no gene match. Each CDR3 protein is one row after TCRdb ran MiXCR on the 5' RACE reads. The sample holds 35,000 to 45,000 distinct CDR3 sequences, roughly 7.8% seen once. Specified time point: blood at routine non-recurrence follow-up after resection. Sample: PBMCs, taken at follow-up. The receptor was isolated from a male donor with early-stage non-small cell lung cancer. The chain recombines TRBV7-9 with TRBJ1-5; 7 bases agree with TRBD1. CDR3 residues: CASSHPGQRSNQPQHF. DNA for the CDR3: TGTGCCAGCAGCCATCCGGGACAGCGGAGCAATCAGCCCCAGCATTTT.